One T cell receptor (beta chain) is described in this entry. Its target is unknown. The junction departs from the called germline gene at one end, perhaps through a read error. These data originate in a study of blood T cells in healthy people across ages. Looked up from germline, CDR1 is MNHEY and CDR2 is SMNVEV (reference sequence). This CDR3 has 16 amino acids. Primers used in a second PCR of roughly 6 to 11 cycles were a sample-barcoded 5' primer and a J-beta primer mix. Sequencing recovered at least 3 million CDR3-containing paired-end reads from each sample. Each CDR3 protein gets one entry after TCRdb re-called the 5' RACE reads with MiXCR. The sample contains 1.5 million to 2 million distinct CDR3 sequences, almost 35% of which appear only once. General study points: Unknown donor CMV status possibly confounded expanded clonotype changes.

The chain carries TRBV27 and TRBJ2-2, with TRBD1 matching 9 bases. This sequence was found in a woman aged 25 to 39 in good health. Input material: blood. CDR3 sequence (DNA): TGTGCTAGCACACAAAGGACAGGGGTAATCCCCGGGGAGCTGTTTTTT. It is translated as CASTQRTGVIPGELFF.